Shown below are 32 T cell receptor beta chains from a single sample sequenced in a study of blood T cell repertoires in COVID-19 (dated by TCRdb to between 2020 and 2021). The library was generated by the immunoSEQ multiplex PCR assay. TCRdb took this table from immuneACCESS and kept in-frame rearrangements with V and J called. Such tables lack part of the clones; where checked against another copy, unresolved V genes explain under half of the gap, and the rest is unexplained. This sample comprises over 300,000 clones, 90% of them detected only once. Of the sample, about 6.5% is held by the ten largest clones. Material: peripheral blood. All receptors come from a man aged 18 to 29 with active or convalescent COVID-19.

V usage is TRBV6-2 or TRBV6-3 and J usage is TRBJ1-2; no reliable D call. The CDR3 contains 11 residues. The ends were cut back, 4 bases at V and 5 bases at J, with 5 bases in the middle. Per the germline V gene, CDR1 is MNHEY and CDR2 is SVGEGT. CDR3 sequence: CASSWEYGYTF. CDR3 coding DNA: TGTGCCAGCAGTTGGGAGTATGGCTACACCTTC.

J is TRBJ1-6 and V is TRBV7-2, with 7 bases matching TRBD1. CDR1 and CDR2 from the germline V gene are SGHTA and FQGNSA. This CDR3 contains 15 residues. J gave up 6 bases and V 4 bases, and 6 bases lay outside the gene matches. The CDR3 protein is CASSSGQAGNSPLHF. The DNA of the CDR3 is TGTGCCAGCAGCTCTGGACAGGCGGGTAATTCACCCCTCCACTTT.

J is TRBJ2-7 and V is TRBV5-1; 10 nucleotides agree with TRBD2. CDR1 is SGHRS, CDR2 YFSETQ, per germline. V shed 4 bases, J shed 3 bases, and the junction held 10 bases outside the gene matches. The CDR3 extends over 16 amino acids. The CDR3 coding sequence is TGCGCCAGCAGCCCTATAGGTAGCGGGAGGTTCTACGAGCAGTACTTC. Amino acid sequence: CASSPIGSGRFYEQYF.

The rearrangement links TRBV4-1 to TRBJ1-1; D not resolved. Germline V gene lookup returns CDR1 MGHRA and CDR2 YSYEKL. CDR3 size: 13 residues. V was shortened by 4 bases and J by 4 bases, with 10 bases between the two germline ends. The CDR3 DNA reads TGCGCCAGCAGCCTCACTCCCTCCACTGAAGCTTTCTTT. Its translation is CASSLTPSTEAFF.

The chain employs TRBV7-2 and TRBJ2-7, with 7 bases fitting TRBD2. V shed 5 bases and J 6 bases; nucleotides not matched to a gene: 13. Germline values: CDR1 SGHTA, CDR2 FQGNSA. The CDR3 has 15 residues. CDR3 DNA: TGTGCCAGCAGCCCAGTGGGGGGGAGGACGAGCGAGCAGTACTTC. Encoded protein: CASSPVGGRTSEQYF.

This chain uses TRBV16 with TRBJ1-2; 8 nucleotides agree with TRBD1. V shed 4 bases and J 6 bases; nucleotides not matched to a gene: 13. Germline values: CDR1 KGHSY, CDR2 FQNENV. CDR3 length equals 16 residues. The CDR3 loop is CASSLQIIPGGHGYTF. The CDR3 DNA reads as TGTGCCAGCAGCCTTCAGATAATACCAGGGGGCCATGGCTACACCTTC.

The chain couples TRBV14 to TRBJ2-1; 8 nucleotides align to TRBD2. CDR3 size: 19 residues. V was clipped by 0 bases and J by 2 bases; unmatched bases: 12. Germline V gives CDR1 SGHDN, CDR2 FVKESK. The CDR3 nucleotides are TGTGCCAGCAGCCAAGAATACCGGGCATCGACTAGCGCCTACAATGAGCAGTTCTTC. Translating it yields CASSQEYRASTSAYNEQFF.

The chain combines TRBV29-1 with TRBJ2-1; 9 positions match TRBD1. Germline CDR1 is SQVTM and CDR2 is ANQGSEA. This CDR3 has 14 residues. V trimming: 4 bases; J trimming: 4 bases; junction bases outside the gene matches: 5. The CDR3 DNA reads as TGCAGCGTTGTAGTCGGGACAGGGTACAATGAGCAGTTCTTC. It encodes CSVVVGTGYNEQFF.

The chain couples TRBV20-1 to TRBJ1-2; the match to TRBD1 covers 9 bases. Germline trimming cut 3 bases from V and 5 bases from J; bases unmatched to any gene: 13. The germline V gene has CDR1 DFQATT and CDR2 SNEGSKA (reference sequence). The CDR3 covers 16 residues. CDR3 DNA: TGCAGTGCTAGTTCGACAGGGGGGTCGGGCTTTTATGGCTACACCTTC. Amino acids: CSASSTGGSGFYGYTF.

The genes are TRBV6-2 or TRBV6-3 and TRBJ2-1; 15 bases fit TRBD2. V lost 6 bases and J lost 8; bases outside the gene matches: 5. Germline values: CDR1 MNHEY, CDR2 SVGEGT. The CDR3 length is 15 residues. The CDR3 sequence is CASSPGLAGGDEQFF. The CDR3 nucleotides read TGTGCCAGCAGCCCCGGACTAGCGGGGGGGGATGAGCAGTTCTTC.

The chain employs TRBV4-1 and TRBJ2-1; D call uncertain. The CDR3 has 13 amino acids. Trimming removed 6 bases from V and 6 bases from J, with 12 bases in between. The germline V gene encodes CDR1 MGHRA and CDR2 YSYEKL. CDR3 nucleotide sequence: TGCGCCAGCAGGGCGACAACGAGCAATGAGCAGTTCTTC. Its translation: CASRATTSNEQFF.

The rearrangement links TRBV29-1 to TRBJ2-5; 14 bases map to TRBD2. Germline CDR1 SQVTM, CDR2 ANQGSEA. This CDR3 region has 17 residues. After removal of 6 bases from V and 0 bases from J, the junction contained 9 bases not matched to a gene. The CDR3 sequence: CSVSGTSGGPNQETQYF. As DNA, the CDR3 is TGCAGCGTGAGTGGGACTAGCGGGGGCCCAAACCAAGAGACCCAGTACTTC.

CDR3 DNA: TGTGCCAGCAGTTCTAAGGACAGGGCGATTAACGAGCAGTACTTC. It is translated as CASSSKDRAINEQYF. The chain uses TRBV28 and TRBJ2-7; TRBD1 aligns across 8 bases. Germline assignment: CDR1 MDHEN and CDR2 SYDVKM. This CDR3 is built from 15 residues. With 4 bases clipped from V and 5 bases from J, the junction kept 10 bases outside the gene matches.

V gene TRBV29-1 combines with J gene TRBJ2-7; D is possibly TRBD1 (6 bases). CDR3 length: 12 residues. Germline CDR1 SQVTM, CDR2 ANQGSEA. V was pared by 4 bases and J by 6 bases, with 13 bases between. CDR3 DNA sequence: TGCAGCGTTGTGGGGGCCGCAGGCGAGCAGTACTTC. This sequence encodes CSVVGAAGEQYF.

This clone was recorded a few times. This specimen includes other DNA sequences encoding the same CDR3. The rearrangement links TRBV28 to TRBJ1-5, with 10 bases identical to TRBD1. V dropped 2 bases and J dropped 6; count of bases not matched to a gene: 4. The CDR3 has 15 residues. CDR1 MDHEN and CDR2 SYDVKM come from the germline V gene. CDR3 nucleotide sequence: TGTGCCAGCAGTTTAGTGACAGGGGGCGGTCAGCCCCAGCATTTT. Protein: CASSLVTGGGQPQHF.

This rearrangement joins TRBV28 to TRBJ2-1, with unresolved D. Germline V gene sequence: CDR1 MDHEN, CDR2 SYDVKM. The length of the CDR3 is 12 residues. Trimming removed 5 bases from V and 10 bases from J, with 12 bases in between. CDR3 in DNA: TGTGCCAGCAGTGCCGTAGCATGGGAGCAGTTCTTC. Translation gives CASSAVAWEQFF.

The J gene is TRBJ2-1, the V gene TRBV4-3, with D possibly being TRBD2 (6 bases). CDR3 size: 14 residues. Germline V lookup: CDR1 LGHNA, CDR2 YSLEER. V was pared by 0 bases and J by 4 bases, with 7 bases between. CDR3 amino acids: CASSQDRGYNEQFF. In DNA form, the CDR3 reads TGCGCCAGCAGCCAAGATCGGGGGTACAATGAGCAGTTCTTC.

The chain employs TRBV6-5 and TRBJ1-1; perhaps TRBD1 as D (5 bases). The CDR3 is 12 amino acids. The V end was cut by 8 bases, the J end by 5 bases, with 12 bases between. CDR1 MNHEY and CDR2 SVGAGI come from the germline V gene. The CDR3 region has the DNA TGTGCCAGCGGAACCCGGGGGACTGAAGCTTTCTTT. This encodes CASGTRGTEAFF.

The chain employs TRBV7-8 and TRBJ1-1, with 10 bases that match TRBD1. This CDR3 spans 16 amino acids. Germline CDR1 is SGHVS and CDR2 is FQNEAQ. J was trimmed by 3 bases and V by 0 bases; bases with no gene match: 4. The CDR3 coding sequence is TGTGCCAGCAGCTTAGCAATTGGGACAGGGGACACTGAAGCTTTCTTT. Its translation: CASSLAIGTGDTEAFF.

The gene calls are TRBV19 and TRBJ2-1; tentatively, D is TRBD2 (6 bases). Germline lookup yields CDR1 LNHDA and CDR2 SQIVND (reference sequence). The CDR3 loop spans 14 amino acids. Trimming shortened V by 0 bases and J by 9 bases, and 12 bases separated the two germline ends. DNA of the CDR3: TGTGCCAGTAGTATAGAGGCTAGCGTTTCTGAGCAGTTCTTC. This codes for CASSIEASVSEQFF.

The count of this clone is one. CDR3 sequence: CASSRSWRGNTGELFF. The CDR3 DNA reads TGTGCCAGTAGTAGGTCTTGGCGGGGGAACACCGGGGAGCTGTTTTTT. The rearrangement joins TRBV19 to TRBJ2-2; possible D gene TRBD2, 6 bases. The CDR3 is 16 amino acids. Trimming took 4 bases from V and 1 from J, leaving 13 bases between them. Germline loops: CDR1 LNHDA, CDR2 SQIVND (reference sequence).

J is TRBJ2-2 and V is TRBV7-2; no reliable D call. V gave up 4 bases and J gave up 6 bases, with 9 bases separating them. Germline values: CDR1 SGHTA, CDR2 FQGNSA. The CDR3 contains 13 residues. The CDR3 reads CASSSNLAGELFF. CDR3 bases: TGTGCCAGCAGCTCAAACCTAGCCGGGGAGCTGTTTTTT. Based on the CDR3 plus reference TRBV7-2 and TRBJ2-2, the full variable domain is GAGVSQSPSNKVTEKGKDVELRCDPISGHTALYWYRQSLGQGLEFLIYFQGNSAPDKSGLPSDRFSAERTGGSVSTLTIQRTQQEDSAVYLCASSSNLAGELFFGEGSRLTVL.

V gene TRBV18 combines with J gene TRBJ2-7; D is perhaps TRBD2 (5 bases). Trimming stripped 1 base from V and 9 bases from J, with 10 bases between. Germline CDR1 KGHSH, CDR2 LQKENI. The CDR3 runs 12 residues. CDR3 nucleotides: TGTGCCAGCTCACCACGCGGGTTAGGGCAGTACTTC. As protein: CASSPRGLGQYF.

The V call is TRBV5-1, the J call TRBJ1-5, with 7 bases identical to TRBD1. In germline, CDR1 is SGHRS, CDR2 YFSETQ. Trimming removed 6 bases from V and 3 bases from J; junction bases left unmatched: 12. CDR3 length: 16 residues. The DNA of the CDR3 is TGCGCCAGCATCTTTCCCCCCGACAGGGTCAATCAGCCCCAGCATTTT. Protein sequence: CASIFPPDRVNQPQHF.

The CDR3 region has the DNA TGTGCCAGCAGCCGAGTGGTAACCGGGGAGCTGTTTTTT. Amino acid sequence: CASSRVVTGELFF. The rearrangement links TRBV6-5 to TRBJ2-2, with D hard to call. Germline lookup yields CDR1 MNHEY and CDR2 SVGAGI. The CDR3 has 13 amino acids. V dropped 6 bases and J dropped 5 bases, with 10 bases sitting between them.

The rearrangement links TRBV2 to TRBJ1-4, with TRBD1 as a possible D gene (5 bases). V was cut by 4 bases and J by 0 bases, with 9 bases left in between. The CDR3 runs 15 residues. Germline CDR1 and CDR2: SNHLY and FYNNEI. CDR3 protein: CASSGGQATNEKLFF. CDR3 nucleotides: TGTGCCAGCAGTGGAGGACAAGCAACTAATGAAAAACTGTTTTTT.

Notes on this clone: At one boundary the junction diverges from the germline segment, which might be a read error. The rearrangement joins TRBV15 to TRBJ2-6; TRBD1 matches at 8 bases. This CDR3 comprises 19 residues. In germline, CDR1 is LNHNV, CDR2 YYDKDF (reference sequence). CDR3 in amino acids: CATSRDAVQGAFGANVLTF. CDR3 bases: TGTGCCACCAGCAGAGACGCGGTTCAGGGGGCTTTTGGGGCCAACGTGCTGACTTTC.

This sequence joins TRBV6-2 or TRBV6-3 and TRBJ2-7, with TRBD1 matching 9 bases. This CDR3 region has 16 residues. Trimming cost V 0 bases and J 1 base; bases outside gene matches: 4. Germline CDR1 is MNHEY and CDR2 is SVGEGT. The chain's CDR3 is CASSYSRDRESYEQYF. CDR3 sequence (DNA): TGTGCCAGCAGTTACTCGAGGGACAGGGAGTCCTACGAGCAGTACTTC.

The CDR3 reads CASTSEGLDEQFF. The CDR3 coding sequence is TGTGCCAGCACCTCAGAGGGCTTGGATGAGCAGTTCTTC. V gene TRBV28 combines with J gene TRBJ2-1, with a possible D match to TRBD2 (5 bases). Trimming removed 7 bases at V and 8 bases at J, with 15 bases between. Germline CDR1 reads MDHEN; CDR2 reads SYDVKM. The CDR3 is 13 residues long.

The chain links TRBV5-1 to TRBJ2-2, with 8 bases aligning to TRBD1. With V trimmed by 3 bases and J by 3 bases, 7 bases remained unmatched. This CDR3 is 16 amino acids long. Germline V gene sequence: CDR1 SGHRS, CDR2 YFSETQ. CDR3 nucleotide sequence: TGCGCCAGCAGCTCACAGGGGGGATCGTACACCGGGGAGCTGTTTTTT. Protein sequence: CASSSQGGSYTGELFF.

The chain is built from TRBV28 and TRBJ2-1; TRBD2 aligns across 10 bases. The V and J ends lost 5 bases and 0 bases, in that order; junction bases with no gene match: 4. The V gene's germline CDR1 is MDHEN and CDR2 SYDVKM. CDR3 size: 16 residues. CDR3 in amino acids: CASSRAGGSSYNEQFF. Written as DNA, the CDR3 is TGTGCCAGCAGTAGAGCGGGGGGGAGCTCCTACAATGAGCAGTTCTTC. Drawing the rest from reference TRBV28 and TRBJ2-1, the complete variable domain is DVKVTQSSRYLVKRTGEKVFLECVQDMDHENMFWYRQDPGLGLRLIYFSYDVKMKEKGDIPEGYSVSREKKERFSLILESASTNQTSMYLCASSRAGGSSYNEQFFGPGTRLTVL.

The chain employs TRBV27 and TRBJ2-1, with 7 bases matching TRBD2. Germline V gene lookup returns CDR1 MNHEY and CDR2 SMNVEV (reference sequence). The CDR3 spans 15 residues. V was pared by 3 bases and J by 15 bases, with 17 bases of the junction left unmatched. The CDR3 region is CASSFGLRETNFLFF. CDR3 nucleotide sequence: TGTGCCAGCAGTTTCGGCTTGCGGGAGACGAATTTTCTGTTCTTC.